This T cell receptor beta chain was recorded in a study of cytomegalovirus exposure and HLA in healthy donors. Germline V lookup: CDR1 SEHNR, CDR2 FQNEAQ (reference sequence). V was clipped by 3 bases and J by 2 bases, with 13 bases between them. The CDR3 covers 15 residues. Use of 60 Vbeta and 13 Jbeta primers characterized the PCR. Sequenced by immunoSEQ multiplex PCR; TCRdb stores in-frame clones only, minus some. The sample comprises some 150,000 clones, 80% of which are singletons, and 8% to 10% rests with the top ten. The sequenced sample consisted of PBMCs. The TCR originated in a young man in good health and CMV-seropositive. The chain joins TRBV7-9 to TRBJ1-2; no clear D. Here the CDR3 reads CASSFSNRNNYGYTF. The CDR3 DNA reads TGTGCCAGCAGCTTTTCCAACAGAAACAACTATGGCTACACCTTC.